This T cell receptor beta chain was identified in a study of cytomegalovirus exposure and HLA in healthy donors. Study-wide points: CMV antigen specificity was confirmed in vitro for a few CMV-associated chains. The study found most TCR sequences rare, yet found some public TCRs in many donors. The study labeled approximately 150 TCR beta chains cytomegalovirus-associated.

Measured with immunoSEQ multiplex PCR; TCRdb has only the in-frame clones, and not every one. The table includes 280,000 or so clones, roughly 90% detected once. A word on this clone: Its antigen is not identified.

CDR3 size: 16 residues. The V gene lost 5 bases and the J gene lost 5 bases, with 22 bases spanning the gap. Germline V gene data show CDR1 as MNHEY and CDR2 as SMNVEV (reference sequence). The donors were in the roughly 120-subject validation cohort, distinct from the approximately 700-subject first cohort. The source of this sequence is a young woman in good health and CMV-seronegative. The sequencing sample was made of PBMCs. The chain combines TRBV27 with TRBJ2-7, with a tentative D call TRBD1 (5 bases). CDR3 amino acids: CASSPNRPQGLHEQYF. The CDR3 DNA reads TGTGCCAGCAGTCCAAACCGACCCCAGGGTTTACACGAGCAGTACTTC.